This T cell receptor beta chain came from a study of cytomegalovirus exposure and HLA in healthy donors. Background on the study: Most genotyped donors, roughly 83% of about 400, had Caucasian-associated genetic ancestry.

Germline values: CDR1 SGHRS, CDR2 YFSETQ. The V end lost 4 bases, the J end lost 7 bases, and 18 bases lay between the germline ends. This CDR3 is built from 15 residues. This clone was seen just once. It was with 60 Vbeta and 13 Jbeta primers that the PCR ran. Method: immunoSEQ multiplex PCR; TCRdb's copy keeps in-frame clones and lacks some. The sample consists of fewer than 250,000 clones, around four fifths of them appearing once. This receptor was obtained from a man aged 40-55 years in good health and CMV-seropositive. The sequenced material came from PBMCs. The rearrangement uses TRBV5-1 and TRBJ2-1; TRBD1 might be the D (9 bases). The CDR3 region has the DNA TGCGCCAGCAGCCCGGGGGGGACAGGGACGAATGAGCAGTTCTTC. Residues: CASSPGGTGTNEQFF.